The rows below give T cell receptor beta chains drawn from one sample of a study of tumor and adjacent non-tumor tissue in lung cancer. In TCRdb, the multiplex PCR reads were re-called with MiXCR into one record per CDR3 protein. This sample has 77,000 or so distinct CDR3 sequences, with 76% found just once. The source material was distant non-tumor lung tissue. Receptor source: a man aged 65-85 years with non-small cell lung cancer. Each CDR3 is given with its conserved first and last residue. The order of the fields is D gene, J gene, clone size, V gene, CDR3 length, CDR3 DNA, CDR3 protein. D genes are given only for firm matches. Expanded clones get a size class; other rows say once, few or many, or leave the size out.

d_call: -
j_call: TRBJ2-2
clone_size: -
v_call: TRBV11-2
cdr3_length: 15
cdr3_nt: TGTGCCAGCAGGTACATGGACCTAGTGGCCCGGGAGCTGTTTTTT
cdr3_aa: CASRYMDLVARELFF

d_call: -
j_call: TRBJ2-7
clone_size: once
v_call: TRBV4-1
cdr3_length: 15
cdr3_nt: TGCGCCAGCAGTCAAGCAACAGATACCTACTACGAGCAGTACTTC
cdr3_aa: CASSQATDTYYEQYF

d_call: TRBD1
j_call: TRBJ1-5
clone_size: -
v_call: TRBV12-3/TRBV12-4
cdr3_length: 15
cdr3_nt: TGTGCCGGCAGATTAGGGACAGGGGGCAATCAGCCCCAGCATTTC
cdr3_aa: CAGRLGTGGNQPQHF

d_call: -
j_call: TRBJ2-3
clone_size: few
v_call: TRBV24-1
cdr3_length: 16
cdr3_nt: TGTGCCACCAGTGATCCAGGGGCCCCGAGCACAGATACGCAGTATTTT
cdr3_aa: CATSDPGAPSTDTQYF

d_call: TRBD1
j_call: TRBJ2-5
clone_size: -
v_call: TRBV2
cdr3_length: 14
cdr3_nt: TGTGCCAGCAGGACAGGGGCGATGCCCGAGACCCAGTACTTC
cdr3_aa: CASRTGAMPETQYF

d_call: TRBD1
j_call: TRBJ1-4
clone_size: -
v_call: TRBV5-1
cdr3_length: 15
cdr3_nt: TGCGCCAGCAGCTTTGACGGACAGGGGAGGGAAAAACTGTATTTT
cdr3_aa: CASSFDGQGREKLYF

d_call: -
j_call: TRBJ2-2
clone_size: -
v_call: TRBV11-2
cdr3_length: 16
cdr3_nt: TGTGCCAGCAGCCCAACTGGACTTACGAACACTGGGGAGCTGTTATTT
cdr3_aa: CASSPTGLTNTGELLF

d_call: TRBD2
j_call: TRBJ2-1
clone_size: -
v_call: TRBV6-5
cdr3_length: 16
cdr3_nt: TGTGTCAGCAGTTACTCGAGGGCGGGGGGTAGGGATGAACAGTTCTTC
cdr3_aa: CVSSYSRAGGRDEQFF

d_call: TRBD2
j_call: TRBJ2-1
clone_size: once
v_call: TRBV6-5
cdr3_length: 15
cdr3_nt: TGTGCCAGCAGCTACAGGACTAGCGGGTGCAATGAGCAGTTCTTC
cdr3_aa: CASSYRTSGCNEQFF

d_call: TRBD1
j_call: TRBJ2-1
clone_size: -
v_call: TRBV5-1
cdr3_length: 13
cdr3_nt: TGCGTCAGCAACCCGCTGCCAGGGGGCGAGCAGTTCTTC
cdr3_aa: CVSNPLPGGEQFF

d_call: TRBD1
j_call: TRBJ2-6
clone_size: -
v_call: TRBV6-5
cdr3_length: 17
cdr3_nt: TGTGCCAGCAATTCCGGGACAGGGAGCTCTGGGGCCAATGTCCTGAGTTTC
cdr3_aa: CASNSGTGSSGANVLSF

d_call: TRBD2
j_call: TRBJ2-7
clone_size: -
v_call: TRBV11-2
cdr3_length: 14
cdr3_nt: TGTGCCAGCAGCTTACGTAGCGGGACTTACGAGCAGTGCTTC
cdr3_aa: CASSLRSGTYEQCF

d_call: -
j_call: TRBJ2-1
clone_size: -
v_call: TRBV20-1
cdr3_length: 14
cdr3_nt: TGCAGTGCCGTGGGGGGGCCTAACTACAATGAGCAGTTCTTC
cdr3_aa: CSAVGGPNYNEQFF

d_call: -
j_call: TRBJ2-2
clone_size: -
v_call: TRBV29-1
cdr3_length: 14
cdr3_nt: TGCATCGTTGACTCAGGGGTCAAGACCAGGGAGCTGTTTTTT
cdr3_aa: CIVDSGVKTRELFF

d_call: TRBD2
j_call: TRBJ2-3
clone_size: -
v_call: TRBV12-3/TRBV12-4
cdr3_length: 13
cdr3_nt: TGTGCCGCCAGTTCTGGGGGGGCAGATACGCAGTATTTT
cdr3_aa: CAASSGGADTQYF

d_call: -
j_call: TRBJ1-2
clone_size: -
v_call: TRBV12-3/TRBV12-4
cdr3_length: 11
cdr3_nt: TGTGCCAGCAGTTCAAACGAAGGCTACATCTTC
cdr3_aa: CASSSNEGYIF

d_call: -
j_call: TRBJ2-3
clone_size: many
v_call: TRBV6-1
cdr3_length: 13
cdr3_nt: TGTGCCAGCAGTGAACAGGGTACAGATACGCAGTATTTT
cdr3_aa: CASSEQGTDTQYF

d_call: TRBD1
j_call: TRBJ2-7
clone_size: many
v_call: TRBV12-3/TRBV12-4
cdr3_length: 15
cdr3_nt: TGTGCCAGCAGTCCCTCAGGACAGGGGTCTTACGAGCAGTACTTC
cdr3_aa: CASSPSGQGSYEQYF

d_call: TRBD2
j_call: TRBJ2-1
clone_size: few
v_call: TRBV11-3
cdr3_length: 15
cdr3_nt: TGTGCCTGCAGTCCAGGACTAGCGGGAGTGGGTGAGCAGTTCTTC
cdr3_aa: CACSPGLAGVGEQFF

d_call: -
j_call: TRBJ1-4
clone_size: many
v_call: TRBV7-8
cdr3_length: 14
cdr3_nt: TGTGCCAGCAGCTTAAACAGGGTAGAAGAAAAACTGTTTTTT
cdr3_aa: CASSLNRVEEKLFF

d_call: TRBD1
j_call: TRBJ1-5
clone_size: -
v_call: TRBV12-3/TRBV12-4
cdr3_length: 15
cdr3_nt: TGTGCCAGTAGTTTAGGGACAGGGGGCAATCAGCGCCACCATTTT
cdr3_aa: CASSLGTGGNQRHHF

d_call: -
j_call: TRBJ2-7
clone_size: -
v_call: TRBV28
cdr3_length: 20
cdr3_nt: TGTGCCAGCAGTTTTAACGTAGCCTATAGTGGGAGGACCACTGGCTACGAGCAGTACTTC
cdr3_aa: CASSFNVAYSGRTTGYEQYF

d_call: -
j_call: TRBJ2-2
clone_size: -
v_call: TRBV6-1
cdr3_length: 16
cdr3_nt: TGTGCCATCAGTTACTCGTCACCAGGGGAGGCCGGGGAGCTGATTTTT
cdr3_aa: CAISYSSPGEAGELIF

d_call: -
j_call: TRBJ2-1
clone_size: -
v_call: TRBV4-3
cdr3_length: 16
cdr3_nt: TGCGTCAACAGCCAAGACCTGACAGGTGAATACAATGAGCAGTTCTTC
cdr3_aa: CVNSQDLTGEYNEQFF

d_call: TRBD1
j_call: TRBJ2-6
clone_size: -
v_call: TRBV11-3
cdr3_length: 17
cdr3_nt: TGTGTCATCGATGAGGGACAGGGGAAGTCTGGGGCCAACGTCCTGACTTTC
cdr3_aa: CVIDEGQGKSGANVLTF

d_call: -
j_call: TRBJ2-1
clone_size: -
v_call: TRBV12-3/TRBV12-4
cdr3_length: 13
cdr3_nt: TGTGCCAGCAGATTAAGTCCTGGAATTGAGCGGTTCTTC
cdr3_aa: CASRLSPGIERFF

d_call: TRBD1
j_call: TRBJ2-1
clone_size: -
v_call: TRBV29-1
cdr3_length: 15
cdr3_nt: TGCAGCGTTGAAGCTTGGGACAGCCATTACAATGAGCAATTCTTC
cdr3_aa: CSVEAWDSHYNEQFF

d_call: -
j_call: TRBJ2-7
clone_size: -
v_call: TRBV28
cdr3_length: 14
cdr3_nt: TGTGCCAGTAGTTTGTCCACATGGGGCTACGAGCAGTACTTC
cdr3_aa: CASSLSTWGYEQYF

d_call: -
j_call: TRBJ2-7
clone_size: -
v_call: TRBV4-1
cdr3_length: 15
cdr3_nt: TGCGCCAGCAGCCGCGGTAGCGGCAGGGCGAGCGAGCAGTATTTC
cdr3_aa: CASSRGSGRASEQYF

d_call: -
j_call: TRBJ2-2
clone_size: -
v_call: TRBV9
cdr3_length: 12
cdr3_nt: TGTGTCAGCAGCGTTGTAAACGGGGAGCTGTTTTTT
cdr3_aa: CVSSVVNGELFF

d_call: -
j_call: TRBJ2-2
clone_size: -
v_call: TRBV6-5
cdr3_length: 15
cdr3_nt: TGTGCCAGCAGTTACGAGACTCGGGGCACCGGGGAGCTGTTTTTT
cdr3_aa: CASSYETRGTGELFF

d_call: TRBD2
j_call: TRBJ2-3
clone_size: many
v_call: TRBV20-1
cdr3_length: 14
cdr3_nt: TGCAGTGCTTTTGCTAGCGGGGGTTCAGATACGCAGTATTTT
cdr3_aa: CSAFASGGSDTQYF

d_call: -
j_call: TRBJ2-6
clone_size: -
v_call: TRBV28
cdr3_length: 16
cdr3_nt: TGTGCCATCAGTTCTCTCAGGGGCTCTGTGGTCAACGTCCTGACTTTC
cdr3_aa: CAISSLRGSVVNVLTF

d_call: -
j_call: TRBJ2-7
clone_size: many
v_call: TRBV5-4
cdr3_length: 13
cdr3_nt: TGTGCCAGCAGCTGGGGGGTAACAACCGAGCAGTACTTC
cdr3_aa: CASSWGVTTEQYF

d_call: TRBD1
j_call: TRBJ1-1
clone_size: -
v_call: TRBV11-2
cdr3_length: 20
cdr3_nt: TGTGCCAGCAGCTTGACAGGGTTGGGCCATGGGTATATATTGAACACTGAAGCTTTCTTT
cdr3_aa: CASSLTGLGHGYILNTEAFF

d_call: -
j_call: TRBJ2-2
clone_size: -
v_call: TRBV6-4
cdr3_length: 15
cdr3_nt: TGTGTCAGCAGTAAGGACAGCCTGAACACCGGGGAGCTGTTCTTT
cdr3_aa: CVSSKDSLNTGELFF

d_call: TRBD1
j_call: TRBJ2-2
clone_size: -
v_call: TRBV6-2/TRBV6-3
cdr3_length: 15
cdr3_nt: TGTGCCAGCAGTCCGTGGACAGGGAACACCGGGGAGCTGTTTTTT
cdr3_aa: CASSPWTGNTGELFF

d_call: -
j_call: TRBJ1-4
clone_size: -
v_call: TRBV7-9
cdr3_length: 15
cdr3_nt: TGTGCCAGCAGCTTACCCTCCACGGCTAATGAAAAACTGTTTTTT
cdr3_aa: CASSLPSTANEKLFF

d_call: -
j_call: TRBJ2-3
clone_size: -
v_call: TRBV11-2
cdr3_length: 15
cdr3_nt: TGTGCCAGCCGCCGAGGACAGTCTAGCACAGATACGCAGTATTTT
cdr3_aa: CASRRGQSSTDTQYF

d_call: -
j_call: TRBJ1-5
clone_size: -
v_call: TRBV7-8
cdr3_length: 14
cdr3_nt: TGTGCCAGCAGACTCGGGACAATAAATCAGCCCCAGCATTTT
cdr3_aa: CASRLGTINQPQHF

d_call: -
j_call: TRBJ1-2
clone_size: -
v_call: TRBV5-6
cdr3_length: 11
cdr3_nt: TGTGTCAGCAGCTCACACTATGGCTACATCTTC
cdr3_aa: CVSSSHYGYIF

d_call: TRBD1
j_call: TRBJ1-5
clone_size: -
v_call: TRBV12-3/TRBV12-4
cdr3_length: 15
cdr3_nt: TGTGCCAGCGGTTTAGAGACAGGGGGCAATAAGTCCCAGCATTTT
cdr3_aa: CASGLETGGNKSQHF

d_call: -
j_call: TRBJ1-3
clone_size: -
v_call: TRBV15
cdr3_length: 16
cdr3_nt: TGTGCCACCAGCAGAGATAGGCGCAGCTATGGAAACACCATATATTTT
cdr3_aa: CATSRDRRSYGNTIYF

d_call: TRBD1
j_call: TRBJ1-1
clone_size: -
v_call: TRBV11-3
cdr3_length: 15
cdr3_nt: TGCGCCAGCATCTTAGATTCCCCTGACAGGGTTGAAGCTTTCTTT
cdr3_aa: CASILDSPDRVEAFF

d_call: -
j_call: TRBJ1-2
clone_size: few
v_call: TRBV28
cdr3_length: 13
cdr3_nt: TGTGCCAGCAGTTCCTTATACAGCTATGGTTACACCTTC
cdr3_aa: CASSSLYSYGYTF

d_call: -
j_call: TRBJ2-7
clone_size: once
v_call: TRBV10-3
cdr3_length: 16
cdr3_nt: TGTACCATCAGTGATCCCGACATGGGAGCGTCCTACGAGCAGTACTTC
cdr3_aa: CTISDPDMGASYEQYF

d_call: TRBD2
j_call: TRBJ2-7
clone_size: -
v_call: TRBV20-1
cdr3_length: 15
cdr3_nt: TGCAGTGTTGGAGGAGGACTAGCGGGGACCTACGAGGAGTACTTC
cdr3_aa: CSVGGGLAGTYEEYF

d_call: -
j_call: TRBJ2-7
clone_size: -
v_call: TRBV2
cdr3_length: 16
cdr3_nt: TGTGCCAGCAGTGAAGCGATCCACGGGGGGCTATTCGAGCAGTACTTC
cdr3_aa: CASSEAIHGGLFEQYF

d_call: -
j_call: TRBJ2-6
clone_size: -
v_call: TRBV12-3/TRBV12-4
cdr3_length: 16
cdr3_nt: TGTGCCAACAGTTTACCCGGGGGTCCTGGGGCCAACGTTCTGACTTTC
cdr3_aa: CANSLPGGPGANVLTF

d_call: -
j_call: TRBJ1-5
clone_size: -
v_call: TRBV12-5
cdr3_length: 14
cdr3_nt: TGTGCTAGGGGCCTTACCGCTGGCAGTCAGTACCAGCATTTT
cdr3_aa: CARGLTAGSQYQHF

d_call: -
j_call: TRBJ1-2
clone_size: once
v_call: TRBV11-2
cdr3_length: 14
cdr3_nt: TGTGCCAGGAGCTTAGTAGCACAAAACTATGGCTACACCTTC
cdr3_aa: CARSLVAQNYGYTF

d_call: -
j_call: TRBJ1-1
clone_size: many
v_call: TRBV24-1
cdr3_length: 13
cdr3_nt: TGTGCCACCAGTGGTTACAGAAACACTGAAGCTTTCTTT
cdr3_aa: CATSGYRNTEAFF

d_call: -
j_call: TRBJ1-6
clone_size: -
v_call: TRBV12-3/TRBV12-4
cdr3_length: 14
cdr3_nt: TGTGCCAGCAGTTTACGGACCGACAATTCACCCTTCCACTTT
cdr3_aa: CASSLRTDNSPFHF

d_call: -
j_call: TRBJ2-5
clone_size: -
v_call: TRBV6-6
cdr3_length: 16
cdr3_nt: TGTGCCACCAGTTACTCGAGGGGCGGGCGAAGGAAGACCCAGTACTTC
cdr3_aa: CATSYSRGGRRKTQYF

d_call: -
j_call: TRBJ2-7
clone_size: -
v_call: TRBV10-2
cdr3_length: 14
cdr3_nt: TGCGCCAGCAGTGACGGAGGGAACCCCTACGAGCAGTACTTC
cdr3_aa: CASSDGGNPYEQYF

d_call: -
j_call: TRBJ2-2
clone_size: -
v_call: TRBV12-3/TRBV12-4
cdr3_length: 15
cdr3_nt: TGTGCCAGCAGCCCCACCGGGGCATACGCCGGGGAGCTGTTTTTT
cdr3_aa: CASSPTGAYAGELFF

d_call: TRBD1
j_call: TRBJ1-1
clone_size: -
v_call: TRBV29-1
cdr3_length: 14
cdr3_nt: TGCAGCGTTGAACAGGGGGCTGCTGGCAGTGAAACTTTCTTT
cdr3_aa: CSVEQGAAGSETFF